This T cell receptor beta chain was captured in a study of identical twins. TCRdb reprocessed the 5' RACE reads via MiXCR and lists one record per CDR3 protein. The sample holds 1.5 million to 2 million distinct CDR3 sequences, less than 35% seen once. This clonotype appeared a few times. The CDR3 is made up of 14 amino acids. Germline lookup yields CDR1 KGHSH and CDR2 LQKENI. Trimming took off 0 bases at V and 5 bases at J, with 8 bases between the two ends. V gene TRBV18 combines with J gene TRBJ2-1; no firm D call. The material sequenced was cord blood. The TCR comes from a newborn girl in good health. The CDR3 DNA follows: TGTGCCAGCTCACCACCGAAGGGTAACAATGAGCAGTTCTTC. It codes for CASSPPKGNNEQFF.